This TCR beta chain was sequenced in a study of blood T cell repertoires in COVID-19 (dated by TCRdb to 2019 to 2021). At the level of the whole study: Samples covering the acute and convalescent phases of COVID-19 were provided by collaborators in the United States, Italy and Spain. The prospective study material was composed of cDNA or gDNA derived from T cells, B-cell-depleted T cells, or PBMCs. Subjects who had been exposed to COVID-19, were actively infected with it, or had recovered from it provided the deeply sampled blood TCRbeta repertoires that made up the dataset. The repertoires were released in a freely available public database meant as a resource for research on the immune response to SARS-CoV-2. The samples were drawn from the first 160 participants of the ongoing ImmuneRACE study and from 1,254 subjects provided by 6 global collaborators. A de-identified subject ID, COVID-19 status, age in years and sex were almost always included in the sample metadata. HLA class I and class II types, where available, came from metadata supplied by the sample provider rather than from assay-based typing.

TCRbeta CDR3 regions were amplified from genomic DNA using the immunoSEQ Assay, a bias-controlled multiplex PCR. As for the authors' bioinformatics: The number of nucleated cells in each sample was estimated by amplification of reference gene primers within the assay. To quantify the absolute abundance of each unique TCRbeta CDR3 rearrangement, sequence reads were collapsed and filtered. For each sample, productive Simpson clonality was calculated by taking the square root of Simpson's diversity index across productive rearrangements. TCRdb provides this immuneACCESS table in a form limited to in-frame rearrangements. Some clones are lacking; in checked studies, under half of them reflect an unresolved V gene, and why the rest are absent is not known. V, J and clone size are those of that table, while D and trimming were read from the DNA. A total of some 330,000 clones appear in this sample, over 75% of them only once. The biggest ten clones account for roughly 4% of the sample.

Worth noting for this clone: What this receptor recognizes is not known. The sample holds no much larger clone one base away, and base qualities are not on file.

Each collaborating institution followed its own protocols to collect whole blood in K2EDTA tubes. Collaborator samples were shipped for TCRbeta analysis as frozen whole blood, isolated PBMCs, or DNA extracted from either sample type. What the work shows at the level of the full study, not this receptor alone: How much clinical and demographic metadata was included differed by source and by participant, and the metadata was provided uncurated.

In the germline V gene (reference sequence), CDR1 corresponds to LNHNV and CDR2 to YYDKDF. The CDR3 goes from the cysteine to the phenylalanine over 16 residues. The read is trimmed to its CDR3 DNA, 48 bases read in frame from base 1. V lost 0 bases and J lost 3 bases; the stretch between them is 11 bases long. The clonotype was recovered from a woman in her 50s with active or convalescent COVID-19. This sequence uses TRBV15 and TRBJ2-2, with TRBD1 as a weak D call on 6 bases. Sequenced material: peripheral blood. The nucleotide sequence reads TGTGCCACCAGCAGAGATCTGGGGGCGGACACCGGGGAGCTGTTTTTT. Its protein product is CATSRDLGADTGELFF.